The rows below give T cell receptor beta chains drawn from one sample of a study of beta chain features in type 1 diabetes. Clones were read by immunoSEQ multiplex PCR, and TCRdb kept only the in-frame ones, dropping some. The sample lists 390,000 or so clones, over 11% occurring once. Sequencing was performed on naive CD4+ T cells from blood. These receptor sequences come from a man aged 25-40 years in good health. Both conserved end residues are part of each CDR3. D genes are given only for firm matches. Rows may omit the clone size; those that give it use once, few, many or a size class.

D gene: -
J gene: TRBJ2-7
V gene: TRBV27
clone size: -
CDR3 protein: CASSLRPPYEQYF
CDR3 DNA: TGTGCCAGCAGTTTAAGGCCCCCCTACGAGCAGTACTTC

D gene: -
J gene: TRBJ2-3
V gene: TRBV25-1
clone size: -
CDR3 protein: CASSHPRGGSDTQYF
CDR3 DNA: TGTGCCAGCAGCCACCCGAGGGGGGGGTCAGATACGCAGTATTTT

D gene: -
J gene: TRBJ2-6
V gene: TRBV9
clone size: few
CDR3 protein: CASSVGGRNSGANVLTF
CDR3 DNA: TGTGCCAGCAGCGTAGGGGGCCGAAACTCTGGGGCCAACGTCCTGACTTTC

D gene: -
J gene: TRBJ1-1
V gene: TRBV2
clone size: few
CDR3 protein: CASRTGGPNGAFF
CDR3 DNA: TGTGCCAGCAGAACTGGGGGCCCTAACGGAGCTTTCTTT

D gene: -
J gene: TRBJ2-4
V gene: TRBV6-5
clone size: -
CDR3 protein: CASSYSTPAKNIQYF
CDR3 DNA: TGTGCCAGCAGTTACTCGACCCCAGCCAAAAACATTCAGTACTTC

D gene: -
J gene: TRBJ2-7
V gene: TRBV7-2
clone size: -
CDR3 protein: CASASSYEQYF
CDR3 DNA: TGTGCCAGTGCTTCCTCCTACGAGCAGTACTTC

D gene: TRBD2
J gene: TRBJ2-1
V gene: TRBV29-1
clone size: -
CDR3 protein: CSGASGGWNEQFF
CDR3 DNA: TGCAGCGGTGCTAGCGGGGGATGGAATGAGCAGTTCTTC

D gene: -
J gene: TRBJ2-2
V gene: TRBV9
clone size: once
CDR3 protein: CASSVRTENTGELFF
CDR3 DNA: TGTGCCAGCAGCGTAAGGACAGAGAACACCGGGGAGCTGTTTTTT

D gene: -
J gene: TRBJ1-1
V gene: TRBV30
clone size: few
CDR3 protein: CAWSWQGSTEAFF
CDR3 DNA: TGTGCCTGGAGTTGGCAGGGGAGTACTGAAGCTTTCTTT

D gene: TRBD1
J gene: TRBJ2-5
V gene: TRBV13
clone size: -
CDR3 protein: CASSLTGTGDTQYF
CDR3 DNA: TGTGCCAGCAGCTTGACCGGGACAGGGGACACCCAGTACTTC

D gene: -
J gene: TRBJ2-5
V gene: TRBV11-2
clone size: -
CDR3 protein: CASSFQAAGETQYF
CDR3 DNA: TGTGCCAGCAGCTTCCAGGCGGCGGGCGAGACCCAGTACTTC

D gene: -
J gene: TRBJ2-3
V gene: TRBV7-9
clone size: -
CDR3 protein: CASSIDTGRTDTQYF
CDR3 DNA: TGTGCCAGCAGCATCGACACCGGCCGCACAGATACGCAGTATTTT

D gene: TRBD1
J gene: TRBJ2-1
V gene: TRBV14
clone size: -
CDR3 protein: CASSLRDSRTNEQFF
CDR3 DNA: TGTGCCAGCAGCCTCCGGGACAGTCGCACTAATGAGCAGTTCTTC

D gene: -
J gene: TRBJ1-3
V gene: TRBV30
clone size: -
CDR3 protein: CAWSSSGNTIYF
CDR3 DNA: TGTGCCTGGAGCAGCTCTGGAAACACCATATATTTT

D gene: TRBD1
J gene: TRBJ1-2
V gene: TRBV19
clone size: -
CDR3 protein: CASNPGTGRNYGYTF
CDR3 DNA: TGTGCCAGTAATCCAGGGACAGGGAGAAACTATGGCTACACCTTC

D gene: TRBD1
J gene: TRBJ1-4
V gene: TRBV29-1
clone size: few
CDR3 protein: CSVTGTGGEKLFF
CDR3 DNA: TGCAGCGTGACCGGGACAGGGGGTGAAAAACTGTTTTTT

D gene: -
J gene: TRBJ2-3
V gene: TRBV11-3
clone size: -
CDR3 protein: CASSFRKERGTDTQYF
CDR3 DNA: TGTGCCAGCAGCTTCAGAAAAGAAAGGGGCACAGATACGCAGTATTTT

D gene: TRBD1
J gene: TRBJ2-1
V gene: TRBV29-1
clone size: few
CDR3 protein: CSVITGTGGNEQFF
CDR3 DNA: TGCAGCGTGATAACCGGGACAGGGGGTAATGAGCAGTTCTTC

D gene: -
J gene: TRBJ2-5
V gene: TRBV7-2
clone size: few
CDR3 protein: CASRGGRGGLETQYF
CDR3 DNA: TGTGCCAGCAGGGGAGGCAGGGGGGGTTTGGAGACCCAGTACTTC

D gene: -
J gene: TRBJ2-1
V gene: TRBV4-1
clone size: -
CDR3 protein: CASSQRSSYNEQFF
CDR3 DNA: TGCGCCAGCAGCCAAAGAAGTTCCTACAATGAGCAGTTCTTC

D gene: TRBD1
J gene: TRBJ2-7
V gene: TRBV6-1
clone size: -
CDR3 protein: CASSRDRDEQYF
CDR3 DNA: TGTGCCAGCAGCCGGGACAGGGACGAGCAGTACTTC

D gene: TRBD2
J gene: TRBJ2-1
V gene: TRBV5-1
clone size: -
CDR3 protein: CASSYTSGGSYNEQFF
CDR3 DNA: TGCGCCAGCAGCTATACCAGCGGGGGCTCCTACAATGAGCAGTTCTTC

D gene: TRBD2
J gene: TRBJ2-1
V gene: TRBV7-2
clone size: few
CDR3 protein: CASSPGLAGVEQFF
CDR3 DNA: TGTGCCAGCAGCCCGGGACTAGCGGGAGTTGAGCAGTTCTTC

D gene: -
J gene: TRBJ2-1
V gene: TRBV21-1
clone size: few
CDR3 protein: CASSKGGGYYNEQFF
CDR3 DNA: TGTGCCAGCAGCAAAGGTGGAGGGTACTACAATGAGCAGTTCTTC

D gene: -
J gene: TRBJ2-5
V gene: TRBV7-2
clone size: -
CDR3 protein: CASSLGRTVKTQETQYF
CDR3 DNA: TGTGCCAGCAGCTTAGGGCGGACAGTAAAGACTCAAGAGACCCAGTACTTC

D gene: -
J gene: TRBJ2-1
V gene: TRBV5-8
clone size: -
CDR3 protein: CASSLVVRWLFF
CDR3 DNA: TGTGCCAGCAGCTTGGTTGTCAGATGGCTGTTCTTC

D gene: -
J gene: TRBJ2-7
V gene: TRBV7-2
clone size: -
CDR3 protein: CASSPPGAIFSYEQYF
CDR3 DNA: TGTGCCAGCAGCCCACCGGGGGCAATATTCTCCTACGAGCAGTACTTC